The T cell receptor beta chain described here comes from a study of early T cells in non-severe SARS-CoV-2 infection listed by TCRdb under 2021. With regard to the full study: TCR sequencing used bulk RNA from unsorted whole blood, so alpha and beta chains could not be paired.

On the study overall, not on this receptor specifically: VDJdb matching was skewed toward anti-spike CD8 responses and likely underestimated virus-specific expansions by missing private and CD4 specificities.

A case-control design nested within a healthcare worker cohort in London, UK, was used, with weekly nasopharyngeal swab PCR tests and blood sampling performed. Healthcare workers were recruited between 23 and 31 March 2020, during the week of the UK lockdown, and were followed weekly for up to about 16 weeks. The library was prepared using 5' RACE. The sample was run on a NextSeq 500. The TCR library protocol attached unique molecular identifiers to individual cDNA molecules to correct for sequencing error and PCR bias. TCR alpha and beta chains were both sequenced, and the abundances of alpha and beta sequences in each sample were closely correlated with each other. In the original analysis: Decombinator V4 was used to perform V gene, J gene and CDR3 annotation of TCR sequences. Expanded TCRs were defined as changing significantly between any two time points under a Poisson model with p below 0.0001. TCR abundances were normalised to the total number of TCRs sequenced per sample and were expressed as counts per million. MAIT TCRs were defined by TRAV1-2 paired with TRAJ12, TRAJ20 or TRAJ33, and iNKT TCRs by TRAV10 paired with TRAJ18. A search of VDJdb, accessed on 1 November 2021, was run for TCRs annotated to CMV, EBV and SARS-CoV-2, with TCRs annotated for multiple antigens excluded. Using fastp at Q25 and MiXCR, TCRdb reprocessed the public reads and kept productive beta chains. One record per CDR3 amino acid sequence lists the most common genes and DNA. Here the V and J calls rest on TCRdb's processing, not on the authors' analysis. A total of about 38,000 distinct CDR3 sequences appear in this sample, 4.6% of them only once. The top ten constitute under 20% of the sample.

The V and J ends are trimmed by 4 bases and 4 bases, leaving 11 bases between them. The CDR3 spans 14 residues, from the cysteine through the phenylalanine. The entry retains the CDR3 DNA only, 42 bases that are in frame from base 1. The germline V gene (reference sequence) yields PRHDT for CDR1 and FYEKMQ for CDR2. This clonotype was detected ten times or more. It lacks a known antigen. No quality values exist for individual bases; no much larger clone is one base distant. The chain couples TRBV13 to TRBJ1-5; a tentative D call is TRBD1 (5 bases match). The sample comprised whole blood. The sequence derives from an adult who was a healthcare worker with PCR-confirmed SARS-CoV-2 infection or an uninfected control (not recorded which). The bases read TGTGCCAGCAGCTCCCGGGACCTTAATCAGCCCCAGCATTTT. This yields the protein CASSSRDLNQPQHF.